Listed here are 12 T cell receptor beta chains from one sample, sequenced in a study of Graves' ophthalmopathy and Graves' hyperthyroidism. Investigators amplified TCR beta CDR3 regions from RNA transcripts. HTBI primers primed a first-round RT-PCR, and a second-round multiplex PCR followed. TCRdb used MiXCR to reprocess the multiplex PCR reads, holding one entry per CDR3 protein. The sample consists of more than 300,000 distinct CDR3 sequences, roughly a sixth of them appearing once. Sequenced input: peripheral blood. Receptors originate from an adult woman with stable Graves' hyperthyroidism.

This clonotype has a count of ten or more. The missing conserved phenylalanine or tryptophan at the end of this CDR3 makes a read error likely. CDR3 residues: CASRRRGANQPQHL. In DNA, the CDR3 is TGTGCCAGCAGGAGGCGTGGGGCCAATCAGCCCCAGCATCTT. V is TRBV12-3 or TRBV12-4 and J is TRBJ1-5; D is perhaps TRBD1 (5 bases). CDR3 length equals 14 residues. Trimming shortened V by 6 bases and J by 3 bases, and 12 bases separated the two germline ends.

This CDR3 reads CAYDRAIMNTEAFF. CDR3 DNA: TGTGCCTATGACAGGGCTATCATGAACACTGAAGCTTTCTTT. J is TRBJ1-1 and V is TRBV30; 7 nucleotides align to TRBD1. Germline values: CDR1 GTSNPN, CDR2 SVGIG (reference sequence). V trimming: 7 bases; J trimming: 0 bases; junction bases outside the gene matches: 8. This CDR3 comprises 14 residues.

This clonotype was observed at least ten times. The rearrangement uses TRBV20-1 and TRBJ2-7; 7 bases match TRBD1. Germline assignment: CDR1 DFQATT and CDR2 SNEGSKA (reference sequence). V shed 5 bases, J shed 4 bases, and the junction held 20 bases outside the gene matches. The length of the CDR3 is 17 residues. In DNA form, the CDR3 reads TGCAGTGCTTCCCCTTATATAGGGACAGCTTCCCTGTACGAGCAGTACTTC. The encoded protein is CSASPYIGTASLYEQYF.

In this sample, this clonotype turned up many times. This sequence joins TRBV20-1 and TRBJ1-5; D possibly corresponds to TRBD1 (6 bases). Trimming took 3 bases from V and 7 from J, leaving 16 bases between them. The CDR3 is 14 amino acids. From germline, CDR1 is DFQATT and CDR2 SNEGSKA (reference sequence). As DNA, the CDR3 is TGCAGTGCTAGCTTAATTGGGGGCGGGCAGCCCCAGCATTTT. This translates into CSASLIGGGQPQHF.

This clonotype was found many times. The J gene is TRBJ2-5, the V gene TRBV10-2; D call uncertain. CDR1 is WSHSY and CDR2 is SAAADI in the germline V gene. This CDR3 is 13 amino acids long. V lost 2 bases to trimming and J lost 0 bases, with 4 bases between them. CDR3 sequence (DNA): TGCGCCAGCAGTGAGCCGGACCAAGAGACCCAGTACTTC. Translation: CASSEPDQETQYF.

This clonotype was found many times. The chain is built from TRBV13 and TRBJ1-2; 7 bases fit TRBD1. CDR3 length: 14 residues. V shed 5 bases and J 4 bases; nucleotides not matched to a gene: 7. Germline CDR1 PRHDT, CDR2 FYEKMQ (reference sequence). The CDR3 DNA reads as TGTGCCAGCAGCAGGATCCGGGACAGCTATGGCTACACCTTC. Protein product: CASSRIRDSYGYTF.

The sample holds many counts of this clonotype. V usage is TRBV30 and J usage is TRBJ2-7; 9 bases line up with TRBD1. The germline V gene encodes CDR1 GTSNPN and CDR2 SVGIG (reference sequence). The CDR3 is made up of 13 amino acids. V trimming: 3 bases; J trimming: 5 bases; junction bases outside the gene matches: 5. For the CDR3, the DNA is TGTGCCTGGAGCGGGGGACAGGGAAACGAGCAGTACTTC. This gives the protein CAWSGGQGNEQYF.

This clonotype appeared many times. CDR3: CASRAGKETQYF. The CDR3 DNA is TGTGCCAGCAGAGCGGGAAAGGAGACCCAGTACTTC. V and J are TRBV28 and TRBJ2-5, with 7 nucleotides matching TRBD2. CDR3 length: 12 residues. CDR1 is MDHEN and CDR2 is SYDVKM in the germline V gene. V was pared by 6 bases and J by 5 bases, with 3 bases of the junction left unmatched.

This clonotype was counted between two and nine times. The gene calls are TRBV9 and TRBJ2-7; 8 nucleotides align to TRBD1. There are 14 residues in the CDR3. Germline lookup yields CDR1 SGDLS and CDR2 YYNGEE. Unmatched junction bases numbered 3, after V lost 3 bases and J lost 1 base. CDR3 loop: CASSGRTGSYEQYF. CDR3 DNA: TGTGCCAGCAGCGGGCGGACAGGGTCCTACGAGCAGTACTTC.

A remark on this clonotype: The junction departs from germline at one end; a sequencing error may be responsible. The chain couples TRBV29-1 to TRBJ1-1, with 9 bases matching TRBD1. The CDR3 extends over 19 amino acids. Germline values: CDR1 SQVTM, CDR2 ANQGSEA. The DNA of the CDR3 is TGCTGCGTTTTAGTCCAGATCCGGTACAGGGGGCGACTGGGCACTGAAGCTTTCTTT. Its translation is CCVLVQIRYRGRLGTEAFF. The full variable domain, in which reference TRBV29-1 and TRBJ1-1 provide the parts outside the CDR3, is SAVISQKPSRDICQRGTSLTIQCQVDSQVTMMFWYRQQPGQSLTLIATANQGSEATYESGFVIDKFPISRPNLTFSTLTVSNMSPEDSSIYLCCVLVQIRYRGRLGTEAFFGQGTRLTVV.

This clonotype was detected ten times or more. This chain links TRBV6-2 or TRBV6-3 with TRBJ2-5, with D possibly TRBD2 on 5 matching bases. The CDR3 consists of 13 residues. Trimming shortened V by 8 bases and J by 4 bases, and 14 bases separated the two germline ends. CDR1 and CDR2 from the germline V gene are MNHEY and SVGEGT. Here the CDR3 DNA reads TGTGCCAGCGGGTGGAGGACCAGAGAGACCCAGTACTTC. Translation gives CASGWRTRETQYF.

The sample holds many counts of this clonotype. The chain links TRBV2 to TRBJ2-7, with 7 bases matching TRBD1. Trimming took 6 bases from V and 5 from J; bases not matched to a gene: 10. This CDR3 comprises 14 residues. Germline V lookup: CDR1 SNHLY, CDR2 FYNNEI. The CDR3 protein is CASSVRQGRDEQYF. Written as DNA, the CDR3 is TGTGCCAGCAGCGTCAGACAGGGCAGGGACGAGCAGTACTTC. Combining the CDR3 with reference TRBV2 and TRBJ2-7 gives the whole variable domain EPEVTQTPSHQVTQMGQEVILRCVPISNHLYFYWYRQILGQKVEFLVSFYNNEISEKSEIFDDQFSVERPDGSNFTLKIRSTKLEDSAMYFCASSVRQGRDEQYFGPGTRLTVT.